The 6 T cell receptor beta chains below all came from one sample that was sequenced in a study of cytomegalovirus exposure and HLA in healthy donors listed by TCRdb under 2017. The library was prepared using the immunoSEQ multiplex PCR assay. A mixture of 60 forward primers for TCR Vbeta segments and 13 reverse primers for TCR Jbeta segments was used in the multiplex PCR. The table comes from immuneACCESS by way of TCRdb, which keeps in-frame sequences with V and J called. Part of the clones is missing from these tables; in studies checked, under half for an unresolved V gene and the rest for unknown reasons. The sample has more than 150,000 clones on record, roughly 72% of them singletons. The biggest ten clones account for about 1.4% of the sample. The sequencing sample was made of PBMCs. Receptors were obtained from a man aged 35 to 55 in good health and CMV-seronegative.

This clone occurred a few times. The chain is built from TRBV5-4 and TRBJ1-3, with D unclear. CDR3 length equals 14 residues. Germline CDR1 is SGHNT and CDR2 is YYREEE (reference sequence). Deletions cut 0 bases from V and 0 bases from J, with 4 bases between. The CDR3 DNA sequence: TGTGCCAGCAGCTTGGGCAGCTCTGGAAACACCATATATTTT. Its protein product is CASSLGSSGNTIYF.

The V call is TRBV6-1, the J call TRBJ1-3; 7 nucleotides match TRBD1. The CDR3 runs to 14 residues. Germline V gives CDR1 MNHNS, CDR2 SASEGT. J gave up 6 bases and V 3 bases, and 5 bases lay outside the gene matches. The CDR3 DNA is TGTGCCAGCAGTGATAGGGGGCTCGAAAACACCATATATTTT. It encodes CASSDRGLENTIYF.

The chain has TRBV28 and TRBJ2-5, with 8 bases lining up with TRBD1. The CDR3 consists of 15 residues. V lost 8 bases to trimming and J lost 0 bases; unmatched junction nucleotides: 8. Germline CDR1 is MDHEN and CDR2 is SYDVKM. CDR3 loop: CASGQSDRDQETQYF. CDR3 DNA sequence: TGTGCCAGCGGCCAATCGGACAGGGACCAAGAGACCCAGTACTTC.

The chain couples TRBV9 to TRBJ2-5; D unresolved. With 4 bases removed from V and 4 bases from J, the gap between germline ends came to 17 bases. Germline-derived CDR1 and CDR2 are SGDLS and YYNGEE. The CDR3 loop spans 15 amino acids. The CDR3 loop is CASSSHSPSPETQYF. CDR3 nucleotides: TGTGCCAGCAGCTCGCACTCGCCCTCGCCAGAGACCCAGTACTTC.

This clone was counted a few times. This CDR3 is CASSLQGSTEAFF. In DNA, the CDR3 is TGTGCCAGCAGCTTACAGGGGTCCACTGAAGCTTTCTTT. The chain uses TRBV7-9 and TRBJ1-1; the D gene is possibly TRBD1 (6 bases). There are 13 residues in the CDR3. Trimming left V 2 bases short and J 4 bases short, with 8 bases between. Germline V gives CDR1 SEHNR, CDR2 FQNEAQ (reference sequence).

The rearrangement links TRBV30 to TRBJ1-2; 7 bases match TRBD1. Germline V lookup: CDR1 GTSNPN, CDR2 SVGIG (reference sequence). V was pared by 5 bases and J by 5 bases, with 17 bases of the junction left unmatched. CDR3 size: 16 residues. Here the CDR3 reads CAWVRGQPFGLYGYTF. CDR3 nucleotides: TGTGCCTGGGTCCGGGGACAGCCCTTTGGCTTATATGGCTACACCTTC.